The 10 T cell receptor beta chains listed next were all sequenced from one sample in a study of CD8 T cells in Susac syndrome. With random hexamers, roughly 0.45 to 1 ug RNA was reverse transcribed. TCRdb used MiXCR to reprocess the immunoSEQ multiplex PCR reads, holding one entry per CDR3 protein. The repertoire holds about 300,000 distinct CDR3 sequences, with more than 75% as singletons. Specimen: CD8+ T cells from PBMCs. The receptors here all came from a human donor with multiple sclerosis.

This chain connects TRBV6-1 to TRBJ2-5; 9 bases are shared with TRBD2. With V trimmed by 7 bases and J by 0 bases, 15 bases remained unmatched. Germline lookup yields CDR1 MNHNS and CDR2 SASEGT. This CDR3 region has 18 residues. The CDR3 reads CASNLRTRASGNQETQYF. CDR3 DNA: TGTGCCAGCAACCTACGGACTCGGGCTAGCGGGAACCAAGAGACCCAGTACTTC.

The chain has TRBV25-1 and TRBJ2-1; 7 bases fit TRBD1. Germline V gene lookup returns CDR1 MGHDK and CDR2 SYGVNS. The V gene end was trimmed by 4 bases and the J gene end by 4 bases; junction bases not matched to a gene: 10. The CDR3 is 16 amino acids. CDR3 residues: CASSGDRDSSYNEQFF. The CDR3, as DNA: TGTGCCAGCAGTGGGGACCGGGACAGCTCATACAATGAGCAGTTCTTC.

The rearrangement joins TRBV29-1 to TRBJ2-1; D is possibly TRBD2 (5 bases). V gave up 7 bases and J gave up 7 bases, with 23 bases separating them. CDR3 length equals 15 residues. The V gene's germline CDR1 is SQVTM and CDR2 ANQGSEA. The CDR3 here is CSAFETTPKRNEQFF. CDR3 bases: TGCAGCGCTTTCGAGACTACCCCAAAGAGGAATGAGCAGTTCTTC.

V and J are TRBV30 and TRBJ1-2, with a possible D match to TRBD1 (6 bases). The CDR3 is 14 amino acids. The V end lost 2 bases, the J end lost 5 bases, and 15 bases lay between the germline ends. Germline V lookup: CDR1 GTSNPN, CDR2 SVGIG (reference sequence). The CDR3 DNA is TGTGCCTGGAGTCCGAGGGGGGAGAAGTATGGCTACACCTTC. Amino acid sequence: CAWSPRGEKYGYTF.

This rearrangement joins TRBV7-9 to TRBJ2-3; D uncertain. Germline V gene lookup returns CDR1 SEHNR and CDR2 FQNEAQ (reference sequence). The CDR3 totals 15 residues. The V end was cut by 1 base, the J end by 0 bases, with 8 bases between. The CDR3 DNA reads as TGTGCCAGCAGCTTAGGTGTAATGAGCACAGATACGCAGTATTTT. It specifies CASSLGVMSTDTQYF.

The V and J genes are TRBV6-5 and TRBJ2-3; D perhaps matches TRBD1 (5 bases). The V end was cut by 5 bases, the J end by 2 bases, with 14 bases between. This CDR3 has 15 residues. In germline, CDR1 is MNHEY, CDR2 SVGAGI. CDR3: CASSLATGATDTQYF. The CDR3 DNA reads TGTGCCAGCAGTCTGGCTACTGGGGCCACAGATACGCAGTATTTT.

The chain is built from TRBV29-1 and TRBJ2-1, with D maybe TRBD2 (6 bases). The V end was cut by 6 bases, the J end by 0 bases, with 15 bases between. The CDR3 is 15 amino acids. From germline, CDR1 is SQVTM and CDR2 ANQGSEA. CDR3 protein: CSVPGLFPSYNEQFF. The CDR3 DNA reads TGCAGCGTCCCAGGACTATTCCCCTCCTACAATGAGCAGTTCTTC.

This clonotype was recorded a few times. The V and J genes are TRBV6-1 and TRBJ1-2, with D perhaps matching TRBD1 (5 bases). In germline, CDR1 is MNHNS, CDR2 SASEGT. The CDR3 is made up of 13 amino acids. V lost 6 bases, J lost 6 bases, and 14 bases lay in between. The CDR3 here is CASSWGRVDGYTF. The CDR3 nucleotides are TGTGCCAGCAGCTGGGGCAGGGTGGATGGCTACACCTTC.

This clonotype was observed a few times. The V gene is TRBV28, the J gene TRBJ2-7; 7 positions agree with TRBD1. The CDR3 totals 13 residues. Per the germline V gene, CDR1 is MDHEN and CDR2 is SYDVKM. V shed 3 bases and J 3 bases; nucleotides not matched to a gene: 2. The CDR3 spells CASSFRDSYEQYF. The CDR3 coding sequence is TGTGCCAGCAGTTTCAGGGACAGCTACGAGCAGTACTTC.

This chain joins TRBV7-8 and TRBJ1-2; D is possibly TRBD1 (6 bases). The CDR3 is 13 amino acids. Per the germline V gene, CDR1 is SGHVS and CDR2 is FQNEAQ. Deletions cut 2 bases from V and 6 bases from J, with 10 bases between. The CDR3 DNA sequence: TGTGCCAGCAGCTTAAACAGGGTGGATGGCTACACCTTC. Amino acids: CASSLNRVDGYTF.